Listed below are T cell receptor beta chains from one sample, sequenced in a study of human T cells and chemical hapten exposure. TCRdb reprocessed the RACE reads via MiXCR and lists one record per CDR3 protein. The sample yields about 80,000 distinct CDR3 sequences, 14% seen once. Source: whole blood, taken in connection with sensitization to the hapten diphenylcyclopropenone (DPC). The receptors shown here come from a woman between 45 and 60 years old with alopecia areata. Some clones in this sample may be carry-over from other donors' samples. The conserved cysteine and the conserved F or W are not part of the CDR3 here. Fields, in order: V gene, CDR3 length, J gene, CDR3 protein.

TRBV7-2	12	TRBJ1-1	ASSFRDSRTEAF
TRBV7-2	11	TRBJ1-6	ASSLGDPAPLH
TRBV5-1	11	TRBJ2-3	ASGWQQRDTQY
TRBV20-1	10	TRBJ2-1	SARDDGREQF
TRBV10-3	10	TRBJ2-7	AIREREYEQY
TRBV2	10	TRBJ2-5	ASRTQGGTQY
TRBV4-1	13	TRBJ2-7	ASSQENKGRYEQY
TRBV29-1	13	TRBJ2-3	SVGAGQGASDTQY
TRBV25-1	13	TRBJ2-2	ASSDGTSVTGELF
TRBV3-1	13	TRBJ1-5	ASSQSQGLYQPQH
TRBV6-6	12	TRBJ2-1	ASSGDSVYNEHF
TRBV20-1	13	TRBJ2-4	SACDPEGAKNIQY
TRBV3-1	11	TRBJ2-3	ASSRIRTDTQY
TRBV7-2	14	TRBJ2-1	ASSLDSGTDYNEQF
TRBV20-1	14	TRBJ2-2	SARDSGNPNTGELF
TRBV29-1	9	TRBJ2-2	SVAFTGELF
TRBV30	11	TRBJ1-1	AWKESGDSEAF
TRBV6-6	12	TRBJ2-1	ASSYGYTGNEQF
TRBV12-3/TRBV12-4	12	TRBJ1-3	ASSGTVSGNTIY
TRBV7-9	11	TRBJ1-4	SSSLDSPEKLF
TRBV6-2/TRBV6-3	15	TRBJ2-5	ASSYTRTSGIGETQY
TRBV29-1	12	TRBJ2-1	SVYSGSFYNEQF
TRBV28	12	TRBJ1-6	ASMGAQGNSPLH
TRBV11-2	13	TRBJ2-7	ASSLDYRRLSEQY
TRBV3-1	15	TRBJ2-1	ASSRQTGQEGGNEQF
TRBV5-1	12	TRBJ1-4	ASSRGRGNEKLF
TRBV7-9	14	TRBJ1-6	ASSSGQGFYNSPLH